The next 3 T cell receptor beta chains were all read from a single sample in a study of PD-1 blockade in mismatch repair-deficient tumors. Sequencing was performed with immunoSEQ multiplex PCR; in TCRdb, only in-frame clones are kept and a portion is missing. This table holds about 79,000 clones, roughly 80% found once. This specimen consisted of peripheral blood, obtained 44 weeks after starting pembrolizumab. The receptors come from an adult with mismatch repair-deficient cancer.

Only a few counts were recorded for this clone. J is TRBJ2-7 and V is TRBV7-9, with a possible D match to TRBD2 (6 bases). Germline assignment: CDR1 SEHNR and CDR2 FQNEAQ (reference sequence). This CDR3 is 14 amino acids long. The V end lost 5 bases, the J end lost 5 bases, and 16 bases lay between the germline ends. This chain's CDR3 is CASSPSGSNHEQYF. For the CDR3, the DNA is TGTGCCAGCAGCCCCTCCGGGAGTAACCACGAGCAGTACTTC. The entire variable domain, with the rest obtained from reference TRBV7-9 and TRBJ2-7, is as follows: DTGVSQNPRHKITKRGQNVTFRCDPISEHNRLYWYRQTLGQGPEFLTYFQNEAQLEKSRLLSDRFSAERPKGSFSTLEIQRTEQGDSAMYLCASSPSGSNHEQYFGPGTRLTVT.

The genes are TRBV29-1 and TRBJ2-7; 11 positions agree with TRBD2. The CDR3 consists of 13 residues. V lost 0 bases and J lost 6; bases outside the gene matches: 1. The germline V gene has CDR1 SQVTM and CDR2 ANQGSEA. CDR3 DNA: TGCAGCGTTGAAGATAGCGGGAGGGGCGAGCAGTACTTC. Translation: CSVEDSGRGEQYF.

The chain recombines TRBV4-2 with TRBJ2-1, with D tentatively TRBD2 (6 bases). The CDR3 length is 15 residues. V gave up 0 bases and J gave up 9 bases, with 15 bases separating them. CDR1 is LGHNA, CDR2 YNFKEQ, per germline. The CDR3 sequence is CASSQDRTSPSEQFF. Here the CDR3 DNA reads TGTGCCAGCAGCCAAGATAGAACTAGCCCCAGTGAGCAGTTCTTC.